This TCR beta chain derives from a study of blood T cell repertoires in COVID-19. For the study at large: Nucleic acid was either cDNA or gDNA, and it came from T cells, B-cell-depleted T cells, or PBMCs.

As handled by the study authors: Estimates of nucleated cell counts were drawn from the amplification of reference gene primers. Profiling relied on immunoSEQ multiplex PCR, and the TCRdb table lists in-frame clones only, not all of them. V, J and clone size reflect that table, while D and trimming were determined from the DNA. The table has just over 80,000 clones, 80% to 90% seen once; the top ten hold 0.9% to 1.5%. Only a few counts were recorded for this clone. This CDR3 is built from 15 residues. Germline assignment: CDR1 SGHRS and CDR2 YFSETQ. Trimming shortened V by 4 bases and J by 0 bases, and 11 bases separated the two germline ends.

The V and J genes are TRBV5-1 and TRBJ1-5; D gene unclear. Specimen: PBMCs or T cells enriched from blood (not recorded which). This TCR derives from a woman aged 50 to 60 with acute COVID-19. The CDR3 spells CASSRTGDSNQPQHF. In nucleotides, the CDR3 is TGCGCCAGCAGCCGGACGGGAGATAGCAATCAGCCCCAGCATTTT.